The 3 T cell receptor beta chains presented below share a single source sample, sequenced in a study of blood T cell repertoires in COVID-19. Method: immunoSEQ multiplex PCR; TCRdb's copy keeps in-frame clones and lacks some. The data show hundreds of thousands of clones, approximately 83% seen once. The specimen sequenced was peripheral blood. The receptors shown here come from a man of 80 years or more with acute or convalescent COVID-19.

Only a few counts were recorded for this clone. The chain links TRBV6-5 to TRBJ2-3, with 9 positions matching TRBD2. This CDR3 contains 15 residues. Losses at the gene ends were 6 bases for V and 4 bases for J; bases not matched to a gene: 8. Germline CDR1 is MNHEY and CDR2 is SVGAGI. CDR3 sequence (DNA): TGTGCCAGCAGAATTAGCGGGGGTGGGGCAGATACGCAGTATTTT. Its protein product is CASRISGGGADTQYF.

The chain uses TRBV5-1 and TRBJ2-1; 10 nucleotides match TRBD2. This CDR3 comprises 16 residues. V was pared by 1 base and J by 8 bases, with 9 bases of the junction left unmatched. Germline lookup yields CDR1 SGHRS and CDR2 YFSETQ. CDR3 sequence: CASSLLKAGGPHEQFF. Here the CDR3 DNA reads TGCGCCAGCAGCTTGCTTAAAGCGGGGGGGCCCCATGAGCAGTTCTTC.

Written as DNA, the CDR3 is TGTGCCAGCAGCCCCGGGAGCCTCAATGAGCAGTTCTTC. It encodes CASSPGSLNEQFF. This chain uses TRBV7-3 with TRBJ2-1, with D possibly TRBD2 on 6 matching bases. Trimming pared 5 bases from V and 6 bases from J, leaving 11 bases between. Germline loops: CDR1 SGHTA, CDR2 FQGTGA. There are 13 residues in the CDR3.